Following are 15 T cell receptor beta chains from one sample sequenced in a study of cytomegalovirus exposure and HLA in healthy donors. This PCR relied on a set of 60 Vbeta primers and 13 Jbeta primers. The assay was immunoSEQ multiplex PCR, and TCRdb's table has in-frame clones only and misses some. The table has about 160,000 clones, roughly 81% seen once. Sequencing was performed on PBMCs. These receptors originate from a man aged 18 to 30 in good health and CMV-seropositive.

This clone has a single count. The chain carries TRBV18 and TRBJ1-1, with 9 positions matching TRBD1. Germline V gives CDR1 KGHSH, CDR2 LQKENI. The CDR3 sequence is 16 residues long. The V gene end was trimmed by 4 bases and the J gene end by 5 bases; junction bases not matched to a gene: 11. The CDR3 sequence is CASSLLDRGAGTEAFF. CDR3 sequence (DNA): TGTGCCAGCTCACTACTGGACAGGGGTGCGGGGACTGAAGCTTTCTTT.

The genes are TRBV5-1 and TRBJ2-7; TRBD1 is a possible D gene (6 bases). The CDR3 totals 12 residues. V was shortened by 5 bases and J by 6 bases, with 12 bases between the two germline ends. Germline V gives CDR1 SGHRS, CDR2 YFSETQ. The CDR3 DNA is TGCGCCAGCAGTTCTACAGGGTTCGAGCAGTACTTC. Protein product: CASSSTGFEQYF.

This CDR3 reads CASSQLAGRAETQYF. The CDR3 nucleotides are TGTGCCAGCAGCCAACTAGCGGGTCGGGCAGAGACCCAGTACTTC. This rearrangement joins TRBV11-2 to TRBJ2-5; TRBD2 aligns across 9 bases. This CDR3 is built from 15 residues. With V trimmed by 5 bases and J by 4 bases, 8 bases remained unmatched. Germline lookup yields CDR1 SGHAT and CDR2 FQNNGV.

The chain has TRBV5-4 and TRBJ2-7, with D unresolved. Trimming cost V 0 bases and J 3 bases, with 13 bases left between them. The germline V gene has CDR1 SGHNT and CDR2 YYREEE (reference sequence). The CDR3 sequence is 15 residues long. The CDR3, as DNA: TGTGCCAGCAGCTTGGCCCTCACCGGGTACTACGAGCAGTACTTC. Its protein is CASSLALTGYYEQYF.

The J gene is TRBJ1-1, the V gene TRBV10-3, with a weak D call TRBD1 (6 bases). CDR3 length equals 11 residues. Germline CDR1 ENHRY, CDR2 SYGVKD. V lost 4 bases and J lost 8, with 8 bases in between. The CDR3 reads CAISGGTEAFF. The CDR3 DNA reads TGTGCCATCAGTGGAGGGACAGAAGCTTTCTTT.

The chain is built from TRBV11-2 and TRBJ1-3, with 10 bases lining up with TRBD1. With 7 bases clipped from V and 0 bases from J, the junction kept 12 bases outside the gene matches. Germline CDR1 and CDR2: SGHAT and FQNNGV. The CDR3 is 18 amino acids. The CDR3 coding sequence is TGTGCCAGCACCCACAAGTCGGGACAGGGGCGCTCTGGAAACACCATATATTTT. Translating gives CASTHKSGQGRSGNTIYF.

Of note for this clone: At one end, the junction sequence differs from germline, possibly due to a read error. The chain combines TRBV6-5 with TRBJ2-4; 9 bases map to TRBD2. The length of the CDR3 is 15 residues. Germline CDR1 is MNHEY and CDR2 is SVGAGI. CDR3 in amino acids: CASSRAGGDKNSQYF. As DNA, the CDR3 is TGTGCCAGCAGTCGCGCGGGGGGGGACAAAAACAGTCAGTACTTC.

This clone turned up a few times. The rearrangement links TRBV6-5 to TRBJ2-7, with D perhaps matching TRBD2 (5 bases). Between the trimmed V and J ends, which lost 0 bases and 4 bases, there was a span of 13 bases. The CDR3 is 15 amino acids. The V gene's germline CDR1 is MNHEY and CDR2 SVGAGI. This CDR3 is CASSYSHELGYEQYF. The DNA for the CDR3 is TGTGCCAGCAGTTACTCCCACGAACTAGGTTACGAGCAGTACTTC.

The CDR3 region has the DNA TGTGCCAGCAGCTTAGGGACAGGGGTTCCTGGGGCCAACGTCCTGACTTTC. Translated: CASSLGTGVPGANVLTF. This chain joins TRBV7-9 and TRBJ2-6, with 9 bases lining up with TRBD1. The germline gives CDR1 SEHNR, CDR2 FQNEAQ (reference sequence). The V gene end was trimmed by 1 base and the J gene end by 2 bases; junction bases not matched to a gene: 3. This CDR3 has 17 amino acids.

J is TRBJ1-5 and V is TRBV27; the D gene is possibly TRBD1 (5 bases). CDR3 length equals 13 residues. V lost 6 bases and J 4 bases, leaving 10 bases between the germline ends. CDR1 and CDR2 from the germline V gene are MNHEY and SMNVEV (reference sequence). The CDR3 bases are TGTGCCAGCAGCAGGGAGGGTAATCAGCCCCAGCATTTT. It specifies CASSREGNQPQHF.

The genes are TRBV11-3 and TRBJ2-1; 10 positions agree with TRBD2. V was pared by 0 bases and J by 6 bases, with 2 bases of the junction left unmatched. This CDR3 is 15 amino acids long. Germline V lookup: CDR1 SGHNT, CDR2 YENEEA. In DNA, the CDR3 is TGTGCCAGCAGCTTAGAGTCTAGCGGGGGCAATGAGCAGTTCTTC. Protein sequence: CASSLESSGGNEQFF.

The chain carries TRBV23-1 and TRBJ1-6; D is possibly TRBD1 (5 bases). TRBV23-1 is identified as an open reading frame with a role that is uncertain. The CDR3 spans 14 residues. With 4 bases removed from V and 7 bases from J, the gap between germline ends came to 11 bases. In DNA, the CDR3 is TGCGCCAGCAGTCCGGGACGGGGGAATTCACCCCTCCACTTT. Translating gives CASSPGRGNSPLHF.

The rearrangement uses TRBV19 and TRBJ1-4; TRBD1 might be the D (5 bases). V lost 9 bases and J 5 bases, leaving 10 bases between the germline ends. The CDR3 loop spans 12 amino acids. The germline V gene encodes CDR1 LNHDA and CDR2 SQIVND (reference sequence). This CDR3 reads CASTEGNEKLFF. The DNA of the CDR3 is TGTGCCAGCACGGAGGGGAATGAAAAACTGTTTTTT.

This clone was counted a few times. In nucleotides, the CDR3 is TGTGCCGTGTCAGGGGACCTTAATCAGCCCCAGCATTTT. It translates to CAVSGDLNQPQHF. V gene TRBV6-1 combines with J gene TRBJ1-5; D is perhaps TRBD1 (6 bases). V was trimmed by 11 bases and J by 4 bases, leaving 15 bases between them. CDR3 length: 13 amino acids. Germline V gives CDR1 MNHNS, CDR2 SASEGT.

This clone was seen only a few times. V gene TRBV19 combines with J gene TRBJ1-4, with TRBD1 as a possible D gene (6 bases). Germline CDR1 is LNHDA and CDR2 is SQIVND (reference sequence). The CDR3 consists of 15 residues. Between the trimmed V and J ends, which lost 7 bases and 0 bases, there was a span of 12 bases. In nucleotides, the CDR3 is TGTGCCAGTACTGGACAGCATGCAACTAATGAAAAACTGTTTTTT. It codes for CASTGQHATNEKLFF.